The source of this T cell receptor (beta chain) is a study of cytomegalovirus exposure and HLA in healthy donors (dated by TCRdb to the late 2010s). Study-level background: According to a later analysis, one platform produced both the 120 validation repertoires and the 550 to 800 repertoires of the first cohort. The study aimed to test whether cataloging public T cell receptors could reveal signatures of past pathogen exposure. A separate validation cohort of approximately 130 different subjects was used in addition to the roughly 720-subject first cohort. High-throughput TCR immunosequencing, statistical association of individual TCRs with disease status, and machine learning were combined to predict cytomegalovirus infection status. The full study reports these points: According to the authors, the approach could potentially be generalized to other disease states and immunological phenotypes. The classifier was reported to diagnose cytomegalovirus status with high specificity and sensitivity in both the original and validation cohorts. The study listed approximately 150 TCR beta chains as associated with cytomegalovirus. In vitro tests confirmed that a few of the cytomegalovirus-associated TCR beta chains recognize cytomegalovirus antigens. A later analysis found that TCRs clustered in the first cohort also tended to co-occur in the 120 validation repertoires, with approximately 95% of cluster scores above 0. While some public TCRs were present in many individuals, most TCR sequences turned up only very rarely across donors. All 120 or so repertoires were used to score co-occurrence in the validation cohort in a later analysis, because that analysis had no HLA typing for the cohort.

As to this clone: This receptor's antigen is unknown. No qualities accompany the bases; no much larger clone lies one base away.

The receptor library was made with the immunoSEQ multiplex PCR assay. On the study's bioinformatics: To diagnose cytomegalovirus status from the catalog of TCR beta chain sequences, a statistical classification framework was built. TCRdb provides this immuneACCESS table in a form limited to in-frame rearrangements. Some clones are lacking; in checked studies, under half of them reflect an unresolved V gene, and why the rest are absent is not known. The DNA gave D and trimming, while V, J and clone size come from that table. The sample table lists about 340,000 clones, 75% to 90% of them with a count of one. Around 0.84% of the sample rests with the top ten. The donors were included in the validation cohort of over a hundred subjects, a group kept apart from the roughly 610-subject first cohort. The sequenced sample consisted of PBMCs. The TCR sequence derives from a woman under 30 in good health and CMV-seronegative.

In nucleotide form, the sequence is TGTGCCAGCAGAACCGGGACAGGGCACTATGGCTACACCTTC. The encoded protein is CASRTGTGHYGYTF. The rearrangement joined TRBV5-4 to TRBJ1-2, with 9 central nucleotides matching TRBD1. Inclusive of the bounding cysteine and phenylalanine, the CDR3 is 14 residues long. Here the CDR3 DNA is all that survives: 42 bases in frame from base 1. Looking up the germline V gene (reference sequence) yields CDR1 SGHNT and CDR2 YYREEE. V trim: 5 bases; J trim: 3 bases; unmatched bases: 5.